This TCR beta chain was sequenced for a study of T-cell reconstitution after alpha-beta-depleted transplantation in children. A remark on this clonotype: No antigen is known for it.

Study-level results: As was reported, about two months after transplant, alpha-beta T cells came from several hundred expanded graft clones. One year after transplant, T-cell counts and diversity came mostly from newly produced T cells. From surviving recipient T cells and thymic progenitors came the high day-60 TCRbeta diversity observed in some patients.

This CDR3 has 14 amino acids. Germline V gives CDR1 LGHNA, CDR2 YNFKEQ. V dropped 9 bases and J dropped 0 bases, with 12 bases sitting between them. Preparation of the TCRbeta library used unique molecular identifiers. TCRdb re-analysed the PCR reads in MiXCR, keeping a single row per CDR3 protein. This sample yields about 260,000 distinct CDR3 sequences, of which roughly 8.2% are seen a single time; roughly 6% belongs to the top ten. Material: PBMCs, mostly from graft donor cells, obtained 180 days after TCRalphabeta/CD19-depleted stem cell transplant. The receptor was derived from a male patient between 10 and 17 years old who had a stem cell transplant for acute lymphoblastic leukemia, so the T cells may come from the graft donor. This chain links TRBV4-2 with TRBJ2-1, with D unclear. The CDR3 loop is CARGPPPSYNEQFF. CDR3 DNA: TGTGCCAGGGGCCCTCCGCCCTCCTACAATGAGCAGTTCTTC.